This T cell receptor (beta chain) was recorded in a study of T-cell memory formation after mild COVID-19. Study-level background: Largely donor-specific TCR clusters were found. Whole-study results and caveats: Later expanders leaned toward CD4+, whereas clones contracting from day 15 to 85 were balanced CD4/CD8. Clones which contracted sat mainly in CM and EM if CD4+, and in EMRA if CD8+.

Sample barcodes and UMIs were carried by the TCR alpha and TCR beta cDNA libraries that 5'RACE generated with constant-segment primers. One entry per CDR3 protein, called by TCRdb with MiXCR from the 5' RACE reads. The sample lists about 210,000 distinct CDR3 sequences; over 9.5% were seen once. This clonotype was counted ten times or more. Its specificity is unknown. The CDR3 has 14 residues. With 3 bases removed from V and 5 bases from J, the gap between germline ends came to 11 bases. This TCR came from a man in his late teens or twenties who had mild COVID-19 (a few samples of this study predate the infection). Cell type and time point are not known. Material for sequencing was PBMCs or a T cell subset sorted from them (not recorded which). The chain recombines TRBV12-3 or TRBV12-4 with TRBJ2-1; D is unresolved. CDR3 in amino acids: CASSFLALNNEQFF. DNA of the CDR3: TGTGCCAGCAGTTTCCTGGCCCTAAACAATGAGCAGTTCTTC.